The TCR beta chain under discussion was sequenced for a study of PD-L1 blockade in urothelial cancer. Looking at the study overall: Patients had undergone 0 to 3 prior chemotherapy regimens. It was at 3 weeks (second dose) and 6 weeks after treatment start that blood was analyzed. Broader study findings: Better progression-free and overall survival followed lower pretreatment blood clonality.

Assay used: immunoSEQ multiplex PCR; TCRdb lists only in-frame clones, some missing. The sample lists about 52,000 clones, over 65% occurring once. Per germline, CDR1 SGHNT and CDR2 YYREEE (reference sequence). This CDR3 region has 15 residues. Deletions cut 4 bases from V and 0 bases from J, with 11 bases between. Sample time point: pretreatment peripheral blood. Sample contribution per patient ranged from 1 to 8, covering pretreatment and on-treatment. Remarks on this clone: Antigen specificity is unknown.

This specimen was PBMCs, taken around atezolizumab (anti-PD-L1) treatment. The chain couples TRBV5-4 to TRBJ2-1; D gene uncertain. This TCR was sampled from a man in his fifties or sixties with urothelial cancer. The CDR3 DNA is TGTGCCAGCAGCCCAAACCCGGGCTCCTACAATGAGCAGTTCTTC. Its protein is CASSPNPGSYNEQFF.